Sequencing of this T cell receptor beta chain was carried out in a study of shared clonotypes between healthy human individuals. Looking at the study overall: The cohort comprised a couple of women and a few men. Their ages spanned 18 to 49 years. The study used three CD4 naive, three CD4 memory, two CD8 naive and one CD8 memory plate per donor.

The repertoire was sequenced with immunoSEQ multiplex PCR; TCRdb's copy has only in-frame clones and lacks some. The data show 850,000 to 1,200,000 clones, roughly 80% seen once. The CDR3 is made up of 14 amino acids. The V gene end was trimmed by 4 bases and the J gene end by 6 bases; junction bases not matched to a gene: 4. CDR1 and CDR2 (germline): KGHSH, LQKENI. The split of CD4+ cells yielded CD45RA+ naive and CD45RA-negative memory subsets. Sequencing used memory CD4+ T cells sorted from blood. Subset: CD45RA-negative fraction. J is TRBJ2-1 and V is TRBV18, with 9 bases aligning to TRBD2. The receptor comes from a man aged 18 to 29 in good health. This chain's CDR3 is CASSRGGGANEQFF. The CDR3 DNA is TGTGCCAGCTCACGCGGCGGGGGGGCCAATGAGCAGTTCTTC.